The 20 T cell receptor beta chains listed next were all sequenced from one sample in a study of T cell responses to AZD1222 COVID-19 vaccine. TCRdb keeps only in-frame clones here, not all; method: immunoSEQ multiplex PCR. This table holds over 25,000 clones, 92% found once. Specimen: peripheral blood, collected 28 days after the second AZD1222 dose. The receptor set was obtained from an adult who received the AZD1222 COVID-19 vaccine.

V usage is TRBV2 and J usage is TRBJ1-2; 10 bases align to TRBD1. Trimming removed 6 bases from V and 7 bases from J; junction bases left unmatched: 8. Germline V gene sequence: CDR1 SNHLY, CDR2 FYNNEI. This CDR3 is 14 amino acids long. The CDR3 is CASRPGQGIFGYTF. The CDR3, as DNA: TGTGCCAGCAGACCGGGACAGGGGATATTTGGCTACACCTTC.

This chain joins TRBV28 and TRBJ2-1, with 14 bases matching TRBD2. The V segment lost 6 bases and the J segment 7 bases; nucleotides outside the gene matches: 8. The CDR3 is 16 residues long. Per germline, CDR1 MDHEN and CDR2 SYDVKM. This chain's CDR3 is CASRGTSGSIGNEQFF. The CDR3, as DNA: TGTGCCAGCAGGGGGACTAGCGGGAGCATCGGTAATGAGCAGTTCTTC.

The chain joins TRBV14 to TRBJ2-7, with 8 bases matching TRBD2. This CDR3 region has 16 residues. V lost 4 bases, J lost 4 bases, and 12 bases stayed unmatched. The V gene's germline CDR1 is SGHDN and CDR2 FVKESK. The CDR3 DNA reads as TGTGCCAGCAGCCGCCCCGGGACTAGTAGCTTGTACGAGCAGTACTTC. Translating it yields CASSRPGTSSLYEQYF.

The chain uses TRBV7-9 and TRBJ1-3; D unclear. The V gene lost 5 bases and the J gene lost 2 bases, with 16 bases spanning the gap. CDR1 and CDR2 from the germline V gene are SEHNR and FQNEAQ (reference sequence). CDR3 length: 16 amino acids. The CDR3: CASSRRAGEAGNTIYF. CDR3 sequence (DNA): TGTGCCAGCAGCAGAAGGGCCGGGGAGGCTGGAAACACCATATATTTT.

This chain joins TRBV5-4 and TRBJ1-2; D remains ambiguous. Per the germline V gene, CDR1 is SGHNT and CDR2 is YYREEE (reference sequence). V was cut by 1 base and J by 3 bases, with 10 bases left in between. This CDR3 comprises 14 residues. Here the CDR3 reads CASSLRNGYYGYTF. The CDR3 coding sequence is TGTGCCAGCAGCTTGCGTAACGGATACTATGGCTACACCTTC.

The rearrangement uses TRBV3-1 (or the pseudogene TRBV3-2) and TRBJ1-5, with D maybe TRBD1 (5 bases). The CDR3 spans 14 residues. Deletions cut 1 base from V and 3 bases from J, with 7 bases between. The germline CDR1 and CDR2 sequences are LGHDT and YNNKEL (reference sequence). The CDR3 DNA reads TGTGCCAGCAGCCAAGGACAGTCCAATCAGCCCCAGCATTTT. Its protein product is CASSQGQSNQPQHF.

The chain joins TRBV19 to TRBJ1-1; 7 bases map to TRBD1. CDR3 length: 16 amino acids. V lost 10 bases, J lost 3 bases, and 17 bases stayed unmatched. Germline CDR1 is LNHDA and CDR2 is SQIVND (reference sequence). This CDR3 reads CANRRDRVGEDTEAFF. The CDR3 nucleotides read TGTGCCAACCGCAGGGACAGAGTGGGAGAGGACACTGAAGCTTTCTTT.

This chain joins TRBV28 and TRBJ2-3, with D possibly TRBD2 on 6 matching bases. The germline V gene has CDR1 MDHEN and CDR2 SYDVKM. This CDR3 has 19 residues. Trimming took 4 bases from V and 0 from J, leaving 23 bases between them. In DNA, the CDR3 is TGTGCCAGCAGTTCTCGGACGGGTTTTAGCGGATCTAGCACAGATACGCAGTATTTT. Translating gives CASSSRTGFSGSSTDTQYF.

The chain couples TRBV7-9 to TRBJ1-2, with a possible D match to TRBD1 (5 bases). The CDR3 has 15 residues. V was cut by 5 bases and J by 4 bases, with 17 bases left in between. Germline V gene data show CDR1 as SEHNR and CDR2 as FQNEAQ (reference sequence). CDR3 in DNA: TGTGCCAGCAGCCCACAGGACGGAGGGGTCTATGGCTACACCTTC. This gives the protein CASSPQDGGVYGYTF. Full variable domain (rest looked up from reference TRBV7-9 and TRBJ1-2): DTGVSQNPRHKITKRGQNVTFRCDPISEHNRLYWYRQTLGQGPEFLTYFQNEAQLEKSRLLSDRFSAERPKGSFSTLEIQRTEQGDSAMYLCASSPQDGGVYGYTFGSGTRLTVV.

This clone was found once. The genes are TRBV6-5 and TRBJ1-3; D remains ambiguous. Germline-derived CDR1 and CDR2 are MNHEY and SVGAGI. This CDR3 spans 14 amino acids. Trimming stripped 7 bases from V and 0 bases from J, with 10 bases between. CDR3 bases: TGTGCCAGCATTCCCAGAGCCTCTGGAAACACCATATATTTT. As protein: CASIPRASGNTIYF.

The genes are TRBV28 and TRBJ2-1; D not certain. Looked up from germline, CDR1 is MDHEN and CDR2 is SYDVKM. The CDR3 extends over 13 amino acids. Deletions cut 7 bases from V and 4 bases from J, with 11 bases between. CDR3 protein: CASIERTYNEQFF. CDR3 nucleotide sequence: TGTGCCAGCATTGAACGAACTTACAATGAGCAGTTCTTC.

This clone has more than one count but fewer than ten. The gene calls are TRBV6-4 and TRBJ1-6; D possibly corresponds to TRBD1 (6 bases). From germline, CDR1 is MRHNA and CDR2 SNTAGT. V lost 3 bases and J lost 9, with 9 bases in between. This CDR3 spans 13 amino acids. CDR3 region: CASSEARGSPLHF. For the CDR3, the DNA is TGTGCCAGCAGTGAAGCCAGGGGTTCACCCCTCCACTTT.

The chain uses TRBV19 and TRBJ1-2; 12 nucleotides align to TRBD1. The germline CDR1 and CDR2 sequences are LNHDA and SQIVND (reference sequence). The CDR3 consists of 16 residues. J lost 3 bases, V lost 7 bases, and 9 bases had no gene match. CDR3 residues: CASTPGQGAVYYGYTF. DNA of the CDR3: TGTGCCAGTACCCCGGGACAGGGGGCAGTCTACTATGGCTACACCTTC.

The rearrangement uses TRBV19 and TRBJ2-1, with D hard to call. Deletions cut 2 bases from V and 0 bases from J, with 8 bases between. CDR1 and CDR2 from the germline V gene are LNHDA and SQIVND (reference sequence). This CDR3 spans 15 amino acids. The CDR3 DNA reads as TGTGCCAGTAGTATAAGGGTGATCTCCTACAATGAGCAGTTCTTC. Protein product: CASSIRVISYNEQFF.

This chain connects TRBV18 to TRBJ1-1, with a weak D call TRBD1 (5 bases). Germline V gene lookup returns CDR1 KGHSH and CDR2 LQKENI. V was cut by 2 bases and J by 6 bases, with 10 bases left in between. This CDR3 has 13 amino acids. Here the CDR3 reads CASSPGGRAEAFF. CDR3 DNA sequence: TGTGCCAGCTCACCAGGGGGGAGAGCTGAAGCTTTCTTT.

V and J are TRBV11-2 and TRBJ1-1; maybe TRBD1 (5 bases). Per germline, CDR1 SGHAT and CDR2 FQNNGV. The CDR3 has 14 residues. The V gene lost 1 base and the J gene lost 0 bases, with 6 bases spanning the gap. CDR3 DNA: TGTGCCAGCAGCTTAGGACAGTTGAACACTGAAGCTTTCTTT. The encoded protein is CASSLGQLNTEAFF.

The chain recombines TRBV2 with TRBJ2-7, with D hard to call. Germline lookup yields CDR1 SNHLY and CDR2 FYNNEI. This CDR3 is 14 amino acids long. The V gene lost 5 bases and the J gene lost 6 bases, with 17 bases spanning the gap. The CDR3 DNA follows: TGTGCCAGCAGTTTCATCGGAAGCTCTACCGAGCAGTACTTC. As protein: CASSFIGSSTEQYF.

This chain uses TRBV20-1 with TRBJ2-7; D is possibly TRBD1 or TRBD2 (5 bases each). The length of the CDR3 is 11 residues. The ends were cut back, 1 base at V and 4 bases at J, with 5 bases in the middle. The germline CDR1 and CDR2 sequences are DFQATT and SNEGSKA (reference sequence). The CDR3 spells CSARGGYEQYF. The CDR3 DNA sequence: TGCAGTGCTAGAGGGGGGTACGAGCAGTACTTC.

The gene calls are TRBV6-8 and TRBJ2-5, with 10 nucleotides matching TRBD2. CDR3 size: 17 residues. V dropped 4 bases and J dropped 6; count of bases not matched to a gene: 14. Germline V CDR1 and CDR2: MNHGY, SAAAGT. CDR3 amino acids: CASSSPFGASGSKTQYF. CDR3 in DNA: TGTGCCAGCAGTTCCCCCTTTGGGGCTAGCGGGAGTAAGACCCAGTACTTC.

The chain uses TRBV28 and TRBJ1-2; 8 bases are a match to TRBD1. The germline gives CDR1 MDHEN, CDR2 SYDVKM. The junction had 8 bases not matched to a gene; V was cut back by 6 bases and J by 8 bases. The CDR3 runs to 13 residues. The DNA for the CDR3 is TGTGCCAGCAGACGGACAGGGACAGAGGGCTACACCTTC. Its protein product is CASRRTGTEGYTF.